The clone carrying this T cell receptor (beta chain) was observed once. Using immunoSEQ multiplex PCR, the repertoire was profiled, and TCRdb retains in-frame clones only, with some absent. The sample contains approximately 97,000 clones, approximately 84% of which appear only once. These data come from a study of blood T cell repertoires in COVID-19. With 6 bases clipped from V and 1 base from J, the junction kept 4 bases outside the gene matches. The length of the CDR3 is 15 residues. The V gene's germline CDR1 is SGHTA and CDR2 FQGNSA. V usage is TRBV7-2 and J usage is TRBJ2-5, with 11 bases that match TRBD2. This TCR was sampled from a man aged 40-49 years with active or convalescent COVID-19. The sequenced material came from peripheral blood. The CDR3 is CASRLAGEIQETQYF. The CDR3 DNA reads as TGTGCCAGCAGACTAGCGGGGGAGATCCAAGAGACCCAGTACTTC.